One sample yielded the 9 T cell receptor beta chains listed below, sequenced in a study of control samples from healthy donors and cancer patients. Using immunoSEQ multiplex PCR, the repertoire was profiled, and TCRdb retains in-frame clones only, with some absent. The data contain just over 80,000 clones, under 90% of them singletons. The sample comprised blood. All receptors derive from a man over 45 in good health.

V gene TRBV20-1 combines with J gene TRBJ2-5; D is ambiguous. The CDR3 runs to 11 residues. Looked up from germline, CDR1 is DFQATT and CDR2 is SNEGSKA (reference sequence). V gave up 8 bases and J gave up 5 bases, with 12 bases separating them. The CDR3 spells CSHTKAETQYF. CDR3 coding DNA: TGCAGTCATACTAAGGCGGAGACCCAGTACTTC.

This clone was found once. The chain carries TRBV5-1 and TRBJ2-3; a weak D match, TRBD1 (5 bases). Germline lookup yields CDR1 SGHRS and CDR2 YFSETQ. The CDR3 runs 12 residues. Trimming pared 5 bases from V and 5 bases from J, leaving 9 bases between. CDR3 in DNA: TGCGCCAGCAGATTAGGGGAAGATACGCAGTATTTT. Protein sequence: CASRLGEDTQYF.

The rearrangement joins TRBV19 to TRBJ1-1, with D hard to call. Germline V gene lookup returns CDR1 LNHDA and CDR2 SQIVND (reference sequence). Trimming stripped 2 bases from V and 11 bases from J, with 21 bases between. The CDR3 length is 15 residues. The CDR3 region has the DNA TGTGCCAGTAGTATACTCCTTGAAGGTAATCCGGTTGCTTTCTTT. Translation: CASSILLEGNPVAFF.

This chain connects TRBV25-1 to TRBJ2-3; 8 bases align to TRBD1. There are 14 residues in the CDR3. Germline assignment: CDR1 MGHDK and CDR2 SYGVNS. Losses at the gene ends were 6 bases for V and 5 bases for J; bases not matched to a gene: 7. CDR3 DNA: TGTGCCAGCAGCTCGGGACAGGTGAAAGATACGCAGTATTTT. Translation gives CASSSGQVKDTQYF.

The chain is built from TRBV10-3 and TRBJ2-7; 9 nucleotides line up with TRBD1. This CDR3 has 11 amino acids. Unmatched junction bases numbered 3, after V lost 8 bases and J lost 7 bases. From germline, CDR1 is ENHRY and CDR2 SYGVKD. CDR3 protein: CAIGDREEQYF. The CDR3 DNA reads TGTGCCATCGGGGACAGGGAAGAGCAGTACTTC.

The V call is TRBV4-1, the J call TRBJ2-2; D perhaps matches TRBD2 (5 bases). The CDR3 contains 15 residues. Between the trimmed V and J ends, which lost 0 bases and 7 bases, there was a span of 12 bases. Per the germline V gene, CDR1 is MGHRA and CDR2 is YSYEKL. The CDR3 bases are TGCGCCAGCAGCCAAGACGGGAACGGGTTCGGGGAGCTGTTTTTT. Translated: CASSQDGNGFGELFF.

The DNA for the CDR3 is TGTGCCAGTAGTATTCTAGCGGGGGGGCCCCATGAGCAGTTCTTC. Translation: CASSILAGGPHEQFF. V and J are TRBV19 and TRBJ2-1; 12 nucleotides match TRBD2. Looked up from germline, CDR1 is LNHDA and CDR2 is SQIVND (reference sequence). This CDR3 spans 15 amino acids. The J segment lost 8 bases and the V segment lost 3 bases, leaving 5 bases of the junction unmatched.

This clone has only one observation. The V call is TRBV30, the J call TRBJ1-2; unclear D gene. Germline V lookup: CDR1 GTSNPN, CDR2 SVGIG (reference sequence). V was clipped by 4 bases and J by 4 bases, with 10 bases between them. The CDR3 totals 12 residues. The CDR3 region has the DNA TGTGCCTGGAATGAGGCTGGCTATGGCTACACCTTC. Protein product: CAWNEAGYGYTF.

Concerning this clone: A single base separates this from a much larger clone, so it may be a read error. The chain carries TRBV11-3 and TRBJ1-4; D uncertain. From germline, CDR1 is SGHNT and CDR2 YENEEA. The germline V and J ends were trimmed by 1 base and 8 bases, with 2 bases remaining between them. The CDR3 loop spans 11 amino acids. The CDR3 bases are TGTGCCAGCAGCTTAGGAGAAAAACTGTTTTTT. As protein: CASSLGEKLFF.